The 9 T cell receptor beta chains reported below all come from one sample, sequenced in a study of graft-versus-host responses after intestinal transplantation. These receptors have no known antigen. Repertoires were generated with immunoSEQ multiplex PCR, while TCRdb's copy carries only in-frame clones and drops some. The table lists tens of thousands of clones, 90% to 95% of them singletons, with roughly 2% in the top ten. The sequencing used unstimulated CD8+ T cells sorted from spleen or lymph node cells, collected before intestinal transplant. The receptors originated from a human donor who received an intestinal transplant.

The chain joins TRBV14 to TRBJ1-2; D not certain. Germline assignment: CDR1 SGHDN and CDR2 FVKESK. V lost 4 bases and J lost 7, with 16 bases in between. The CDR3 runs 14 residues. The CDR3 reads CASSRSHSPGGYTF. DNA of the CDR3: TGTGCCAGCAGCCGGTCCCACTCCCCGGGTGGCTACACCTTC.

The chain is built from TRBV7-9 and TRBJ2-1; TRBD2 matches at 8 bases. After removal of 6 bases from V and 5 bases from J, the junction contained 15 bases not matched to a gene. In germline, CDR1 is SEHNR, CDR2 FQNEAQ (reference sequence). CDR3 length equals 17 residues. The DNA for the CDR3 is TGTGCCAGCAGGCCGAGGGTGTCGGGGGGGCCCCACAATGAGCAGTTCTTC. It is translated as CASRPRVSGGPHNEQFF.

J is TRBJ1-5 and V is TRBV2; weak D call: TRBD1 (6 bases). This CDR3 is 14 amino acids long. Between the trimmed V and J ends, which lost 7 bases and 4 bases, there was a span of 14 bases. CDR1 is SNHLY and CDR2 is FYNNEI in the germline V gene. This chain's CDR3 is CASTEGGGNQPQHF. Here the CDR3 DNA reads TGTGCCAGCACCGAAGGGGGGGGGAATCAGCCCCAGCATTTT. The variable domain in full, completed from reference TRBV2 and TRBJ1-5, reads EPEVTQTPSHQVTQMGQEVILRCVPISNHLYFYWYRQILGQKVEFLVSFYNNEISEKSEIFDDQFSVERPDGSNFTLKIRSTKLEDSAMYFCASTEGGGNQPQHFGDGTRLSIL.

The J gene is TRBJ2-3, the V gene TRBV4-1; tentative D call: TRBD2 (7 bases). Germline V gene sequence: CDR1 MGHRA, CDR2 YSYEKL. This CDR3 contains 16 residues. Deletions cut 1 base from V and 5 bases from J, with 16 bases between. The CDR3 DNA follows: TGCGCCAGCAGCCAAGTCGGAGGGGGGGCTGGAGATACGCAGTATTTT. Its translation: CASSQVGGGAGDTQYF.

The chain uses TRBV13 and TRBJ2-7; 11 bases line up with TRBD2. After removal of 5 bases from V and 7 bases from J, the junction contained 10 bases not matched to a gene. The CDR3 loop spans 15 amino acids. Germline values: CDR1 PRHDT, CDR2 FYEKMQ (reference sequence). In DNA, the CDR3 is TGTGCCAGCAGCCCGACTAGCGGGGCGACGAGGGAGCAGTACTTC. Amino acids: CASSPTSGATREQYF.

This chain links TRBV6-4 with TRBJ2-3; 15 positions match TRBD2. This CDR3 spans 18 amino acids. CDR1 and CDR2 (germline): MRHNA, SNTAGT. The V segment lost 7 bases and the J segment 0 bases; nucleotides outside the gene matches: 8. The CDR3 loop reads CASIRGLAGGISTDTQYF. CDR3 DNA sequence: TGTGCCAGCATCCGAGGACTAGCGGGGGGGATAAGCACAGATACGCAGTATTTT.

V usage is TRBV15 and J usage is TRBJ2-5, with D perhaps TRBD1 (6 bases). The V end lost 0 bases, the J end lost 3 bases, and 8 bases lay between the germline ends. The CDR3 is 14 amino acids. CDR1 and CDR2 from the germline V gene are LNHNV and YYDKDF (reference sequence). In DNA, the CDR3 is TGTGCCACCAGCAGAGAGGGGGCGGAAGAGACCCAGTACTTC. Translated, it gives CATSREGAEETQYF.

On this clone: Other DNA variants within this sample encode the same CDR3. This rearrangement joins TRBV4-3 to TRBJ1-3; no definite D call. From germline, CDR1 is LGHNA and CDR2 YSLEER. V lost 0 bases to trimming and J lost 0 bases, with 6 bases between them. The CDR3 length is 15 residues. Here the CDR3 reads CASSQERGSGNTIYF. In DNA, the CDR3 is TGCGCCAGCAGCCAAGAACGAGGCTCTGGAAACACCATATATTTT.

CDR3 sequence reads: CASSPDRGKSTNEKLFF. CDR3 in DNA: TGTGCCAGCAGCCCGGACAGGGGGAAGTCAACTAATGAAAAACTGTTTTTT. V and J are TRBV7-9 and TRBJ1-4, with 10 bases identical to TRBD1. Germline assignment: CDR1 SEHNR and CDR2 FQNEAQ (reference sequence). The CDR3 extends over 17 amino acids. Trimming cost V 5 bases and J 0 bases; bases outside gene matches: 6.